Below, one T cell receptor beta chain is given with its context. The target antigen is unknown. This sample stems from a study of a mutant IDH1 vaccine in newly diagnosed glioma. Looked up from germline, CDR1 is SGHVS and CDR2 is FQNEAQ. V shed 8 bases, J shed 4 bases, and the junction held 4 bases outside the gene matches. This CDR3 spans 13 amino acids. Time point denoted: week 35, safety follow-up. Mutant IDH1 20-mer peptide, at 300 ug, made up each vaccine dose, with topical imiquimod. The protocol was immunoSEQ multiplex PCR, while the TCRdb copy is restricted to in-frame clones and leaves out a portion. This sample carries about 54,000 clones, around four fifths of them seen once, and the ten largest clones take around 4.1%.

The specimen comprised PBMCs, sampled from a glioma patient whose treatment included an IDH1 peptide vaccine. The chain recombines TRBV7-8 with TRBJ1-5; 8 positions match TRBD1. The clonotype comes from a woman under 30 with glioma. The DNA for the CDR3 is TGTGCCAGCCGGACAGGGTGGAATCAGCCCCAGCATTTT. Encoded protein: CASRTGWNQPQHF.